This is a list of T cell receptor beta chains from one sample in a study of cytomegalovirus exposure and HLA in healthy donors. Generated by immunoSEQ multiplex PCR, the TCRdb table keeps only in-frame clones and is missing some. The data hold about 200,000 clones, with 79% observed a single time. The sample taken for sequencing was PBMCs. Receptors originate from a girl aged 5 to 17 in good health and CMV-seropositive. CDR3s include the opening cysteine and the closing phenylalanine or tryptophan. The D gene is left open where the match is weak. Clone size, where shown, is once, few, many, or a class for clones that have expanded.

j_call | clone_size | v_call | d_call | cdr3_nt | cdr3_aa
TRBJ2-7 | - | TRBV10-3 | TRBD1 | TGTGCCATCAGTGAGGGTTGGGACAGGACCTACGAGCAGTACTTC | CAISEGWDRTYEQYF
TRBJ1-2 | - | TRBV5-6 | TRBD1 | TGTGCCAGCAGCTCTGACAGGGAGCCCTATGGCTACACCTTC | CASSSDREPYGYTF
TRBJ2-5 | - | TRBV7-2 | TRBD2 | TGTGCCAGCAGCTTTACTAGCGGGGGGGCCGGTGAGACCCAGTACTTC | CASSFTSGGAGETQYF
TRBJ1-1 | - | TRBV7-9 | - | TGTGCCAGCAGCTCCGAGGGTAGAGGGAACATGAACACTGAAGCTTTCTTT | CASSSEGRGNMNTEAFF
TRBJ2-1 | - | TRBV2 | TRBD2 | TGTGCCAGCAGTCGCCTAGCGGGGGCCAATGAGCAGTTCTTC | CASSRLAGANEQFF
TRBJ2-4 | once | TRBV5-6 | TRBD1 | TGTGCCAGCAGCTTGATCCGGGACAGGGTCGGAGCCAAAAACATTCAGTACTTC | CASSLIRDRVGAKNIQYF
TRBJ1-4 | - | TRBV9 | - | TGTGTCAGCAGCGTAGCGCAGGGAGGTGAAAAACTGTTTTTT | CVSSVAQGGEKLFF
TRBJ1-2 | - | TRBV14 | - | TGTGCCAGCAGCCAAGGACAGAATGGCTACACCTTC | CASSQGQNGYTF
TRBJ1-2 | - | TRBV14 | TRBD1 | TGTGCCAGCAGCCAAGAGGGACAGATCTATGGCTACACCTTC | CASSQEGQIYGYTF
TRBJ2-7 | - | TRBV27 | - | TGTGCCAGCAGTTTTGGTGAGAACTACGAGCAGTACTTC | CASSFGENYEQYF
TRBJ1-2 | - | TRBV6-5 | - | TGTGCCAGCAGTTACTCAGGGGTAAACTATGGCTACACCTTC | CASSYSGVNYGYTF
TRBJ2-7 | - | TRBV10-3 | - | TGTGCCATCAGTGTTCGTTTGCAGGGGAGCGAGCAGTACTTC | CAISVRLQGSEQYF
TRBJ1-1 | few | TRBV4-3 | - | TGCGCCAGCAGCCAAGACGTTTTGCAGGGGAACACTGAAGCTTTCTTT | CASSQDVLQGNTEAFF
TRBJ2-1 | once | TRBV4-1 | TRBD2 | TGCGCCAGCAGCCAAGAACTAGCGGGGGATGAGCAGTTCTTC | CASSQELAGDEQFF
TRBJ2-3 | - | TRBV7-9 | - | TGTGCCAGCAGCTTATACCCTCTACGCGGGGCCGGCACAGATACGCAGTATTTT | CASSLYPLRGAGTDTQYF
TRBJ2-1 | - | TRBV2 | TRBD2 | TGTGCCAGCTCCCGGGGGGGGGCCAACATCGATGAGCAGTTCTTC | CASSRGGANIDEQFF
TRBJ2-3 | - | TRBV19 | TRBD2 | TGTGCCACCTCTAGCGGGGGGGGAACAGATACGCAGTATTTT | CATSSGGGTDTQYF
TRBJ1-2 | once | TRBV7-2 | TRBD1 | TGTGCCAGCAGTCCGGGACAGGGGTACACCTTC | CASSPGQGYTF
TRBJ2-7 | - | TRBV4-3 | - | TGCGCCAGCAGCCAGGGATGGACGGGGAACTCCTACGAGCAGTACTTC | CASSQGWTGNSYEQYF
TRBJ2-7 | - | TRBV11-2 | TRBD2 | TGTGCCAGCAGCTTAGGTAGCGGGGGGGCCGCCTACGAGCAGTACTTC | CASSLGSGGAAYEQYF
TRBJ1-5 | - | TRBV14 | TRBD1 | TGTGCCAGCAGCCAAGATAGGGGGCACCCCCAGCATTTT | CASSQDRGHPQHF
TRBJ2-5 | - | TRBV6-5 | - | TGTGCCAGCAGTTACTCGACCGGGGGTGTAGAGACCCAGTACTTC | CASSYSTGGVETQYF
TRBJ1-1 | - | TRBV5-1 | TRBD1 | TGCGCCAGCAGCTCGGACAGGGGAATTGCTTCCGCGGACACTGAAGCTTTCTTT | CASSSDRGIASADTEAFF
TRBJ1-6 | - | TRBV4-3 | - | TGCGCCAGCAGCCAAGATGGAGCGGTCTATTCACCCCTCCACTTT | CASSQDGAVYSPLHF
TRBJ1-1 | - | TRBV27 | TRBD1 | TGTGCCAGCAGTTACGGCTACAGGGGACGAACTGAAGCTTTCTTT | CASSYGYRGRTEAFF
TRBJ1-1 | - | TRBV4-1 | - | TGCGCCAGCAGCCAAGTGGGAGGGAACACTGAAGCTTTCTTT | CASSQVGGNTEAFF
TRBJ1-1 | - | TRBV11-2 | - | TGTGCCAGCAGCTTAGATCTCCAGGGTATGGGAGCTTTCTTT | CASSLDLQGMGAFF
TRBJ1-3 | - | TRBV6-1 | TRBD1 | TGTGCCAGCAGTGACCCCGGGACAGCAACCGGAAACACCATATATTTT | CASSDPGTATGNTIYF
TRBJ1-6 | - | TRBV7-9 | TRBD1 | TGTGCCAGCAGCTCCCTTAGGGGGCGTTATAATTCACCCCTCCACTTT | CASSSLRGRYNSPLHF
TRBJ1-1 | - | TRBV2 | TRBD1 | TGTGCCAGACAGGGGGCGTTGATCCTCACTGAAGCTTTCTTT | CARQGALILTEAFF
TRBJ2-2 | - | TRBV7-9 | TRBD2 | TGTGCCAGCAGCTCCGGACTAGCGGGGGGTATCGGGGAGCTGTTTTTT | CASSSGLAGGIGELFF
TRBJ2-5 | - | TRBV7-6 | - | TGTGCCAGCAGCTTGGGCGCCGGGGGTCAAGAGACCCAGTACTTC | CASSLGAGGQETQYF
TRBJ2-3 | - | TRBV5-1 | TRBD2 | TGCGCCAGCAGCTTGGGACTAGCGGCCACAGATACGCAGTATTTT | CASSLGLAATDTQYF
TRBJ2-7 | - | TRBV19 | TRBD2 | TGTGCCAGTAGTATATTCGGGGGGGAGTCCTACGAGCAGTACTTC | CASSIFGGESYEQYF
TRBJ1-4 | - | TRBV19 | - | TGTGCCAGTACTCCGCCGGAGACGGAAAATGAAAAACTGTTTTTT | CASTPPETENEKLFF
TRBJ2-1 | - | TRBV10-2 | TRBD1 | TGCGCCAGCGGGGACAGCTCCTACAATGAGCAGTTCTTC | CASGDSSYNEQFF
TRBJ2-7 | - | TRBV6-5 | - | TGTGCCAGCAGTTACTCGAATACAAGAACCTACGAGCAGTACTTC | CASSYSNTRTYEQYF
TRBJ1-5 | once | TRBV28 | - | TGTGCCAGCAGATATAACAGGGTTGTGCATCAGCCCCAGCATTTT | CASRYNRVVHQPQHF
TRBJ2-7 | - | TRBV4-1 | TRBD1 | TGCGCCAGCAGCTTTACAGGGGGTTCCTACGAGCAGTACTTC | CASSFTGGSYEQYF
TRBJ2-1 | - | TRBV4-3 | - | TGCGCCAGCAGCCAAGATTCGAGGAATGAGCAGTTCTTC | CASSQDSRNEQFF
TRBJ1-2 | - | TRBV19 | - | TGTGCCAGTAGGCCCGTGGTGACACCCCAAAACTATGGCTACACCTTC | CASRPVVTPQNYGYTF
TRBJ2-7 | - | TRBV6-4 | TRBD1 | TGTGCCAGCAATAGAGGGACAGAGCCCTACGAGCAGTACTTC | CASNRGTEPYEQYF
TRBJ2-7 | - | TRBV18 | TRBD1 | TGTGCCAGCTCAACCCAGGGGGCCTACGAGCAGTACTTC | CASSTQGAYEQYF
TRBJ1-5 | - | TRBV7-2 | - | TGTGCCAGCAGCGGGAGGAGTCAAGGTGCTCAGCCCCAGCATTTT | CASSGRSQGAQPQHF
TRBJ2-7 | - | TRBV4-1 | - | TGCGCCAGCAGCCAGAGCACAGGCGTAGTCTACGAGCAGTACTTC | CASSQSTGVVYEQYF
TRBJ2-7 | - | TRBV18 | TRBD2 | TGTGCCAGCTCACCCCAGTGGGCTAGCGGGGCCTACGAGCAGTACTTC | CASSPQWASGAYEQYF
TRBJ2-6 | - | TRBV18 | - | TGTGCCAGCTCACCCGGAGCCCAAGCCTCTGGGGCCAACGTCCTGACTTTC | CASSPGAQASGANVLTF
TRBJ1-2 | few | TRBV9 | TRBD1 | TGTGCCAGCAGCGTAAGACAGGGAGGAGGGGGCTACACCTTC | CASSVRQGGGGYTF
TRBJ2-2 | once | TRBV7-9 | TRBD1 | TGTGCCAGCAGCTCAACCGGGACAGGCCCCACCGGGGAGCTGTTTTTT | CASSSTGTGPTGELFF
TRBJ2-5 | - | TRBV7-8 | TRBD2 | TGTGCCAGCAGCTTAGTCCCCGGGGGGGAACTACAAGAGACCCAGTACTTC | CASSLVPGGELQETQYF
TRBJ1-2 | - | TRBV7-9 | - | TGTGCCAGCAGCTTCGTGCAGGACTACTATGGCTACACCTTC | CASSFVQDYYGYTF
TRBJ2-6 | once | TRBV7-2 | TRBD1 | TGTGCCAGCAGCTTAGTTGGGACAGCCTCTGGGGCCAACGTCCTGACTTTC | CASSLVGTASGANVLTF
TRBJ2-2 | few | TRBV2 | TRBD1 | TGTGCCAGCAGGGACGACAGGGGGCGCAACACCGGGGAGCTGTTTTTT | CASRDDRGRNTGELFF
TRBJ1-2 | - | TRBV5-4 | TRBD1 | TGTGCCAGCAGCCCCTGGGACAGCTACTATGGCTACACCTTC | CASSPWDSYYGYTF
TRBJ1-5 | - | TRBV5-8 | - | TGTGCCAGCAGCTTTTGGGCAGTTAGCAATCAGCCCCAGCATTTT | CASSFWAVSNQPQHF
TRBJ2-7 | few | TRBV6-1 | - | TGTGCCAGCAGTGAGGTCAGGCTATACGAGCAGTACTTC | CASSEVRLYEQYF
TRBJ1-1 | - | TRBV6-6 | TRBD1 | TGTGCCAGCAGTTTGACAGGGAGTTGGACTGAAGCTTTCTTT | CASSLTGSWTEAFF
TRBJ2-5 | - | TRBV2 | TRBD2 | TGTGCCAGCAGGCGGACTAGCCTCGAAGAGACCCAGTACTTC | CASRRTSLEETQYF
TRBJ2-1 | - | TRBV12-5 | TRBD2 | TGTGCTACTAGCGGGGGGGACAATGAGCAGTTCTTC | CATSGGDNEQFF